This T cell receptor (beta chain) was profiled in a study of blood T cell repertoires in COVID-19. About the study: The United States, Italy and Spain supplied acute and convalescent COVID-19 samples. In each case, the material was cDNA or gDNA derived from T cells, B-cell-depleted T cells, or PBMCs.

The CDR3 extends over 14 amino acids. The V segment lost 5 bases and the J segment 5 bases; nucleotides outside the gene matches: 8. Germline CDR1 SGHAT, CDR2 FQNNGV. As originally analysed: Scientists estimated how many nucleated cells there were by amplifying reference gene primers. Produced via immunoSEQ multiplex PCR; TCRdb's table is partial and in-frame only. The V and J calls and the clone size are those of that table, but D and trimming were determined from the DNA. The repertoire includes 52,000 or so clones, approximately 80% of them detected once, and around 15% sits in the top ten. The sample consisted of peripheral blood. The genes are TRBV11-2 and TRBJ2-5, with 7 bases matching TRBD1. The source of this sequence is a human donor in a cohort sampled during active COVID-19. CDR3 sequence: CASSKYRGRETQYF. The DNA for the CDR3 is TGTGCCAGCAGCAAATACAGGGGCCGGGAGACCCAGTACTTC.